Below, 9 T cell receptor beta chains from the same sample are listed, as sequenced in a study of OX40 agonist ivuxolimab in advanced cancers. Produced via immunoSEQ multiplex PCR; TCRdb's table is partial and in-frame only. The table has around 76,000 clones, 85% to 90% seen once; the top ten hold around 13%. Sample: CD4+ or CD8+ T cells sorted from blood, taken in a trial of the OX40 agonist ivuxolimab. The receptors stem from an adult with an advanced solid tumor such as melanoma, head and neck, liver or kidney cancer.

The rearrangement links TRBV28 to TRBJ1-2; D perhaps matches TRBD1 (6 bases). Germline CDR1 and CDR2: MDHEN and SYDVKM. The CDR3 loop spans 10 amino acids. Trimming shortened V by 6 bases and J by 7 bases, and 6 bases separated the two germline ends. The CDR3 protein is CASRQGGYTF. CDR3 coding DNA: TGTGCCAGCAGACAGGGTGGCTACACCTTC.

The chain couples TRBV27 to TRBJ2-3; 11 positions agree with TRBD1. This CDR3 has 14 amino acids. The germline V gene encodes CDR1 MNHEY and CDR2 SMNVEV (reference sequence). Germline trimming cut 4 bases from V and 4 bases from J; bases unmatched to any gene: 1. The CDR3 protein is CASSWTGGSDTQYF. CDR3 DNA: TGTGCCAGCAGTTGGACAGGGGGCTCAGATACGCAGTATTTT.

The CDR3: CASIDRTSGNTIYF. The CDR3, as DNA: TGTGCCAGTATTGACAGGACCTCTGGAAACACCATATATTTT. The chain uses TRBV19 and TRBJ1-3; D possibly corresponds to TRBD1 (6 bases). The CDR3 covers 14 residues. Looked up from germline, CDR1 is LNHDA and CDR2 is SQIVND (reference sequence). Trimming took off 7 bases at V and 0 bases at J, with 10 bases between the two ends.

This clone has just a few counts. The chain has TRBV19 and TRBJ1-5, with no clear D. Germline V gene sequence: CDR1 LNHDA, CDR2 SQIVND (reference sequence). There are 16 residues in the CDR3. V gave up 5 bases and J gave up 1 base, with 15 bases separating them. CDR3: CASSPRTRGSNQPQHF. The CDR3 nucleotides read TGTGCCAGTAGTCCGCGGACCAGAGGGAGCAATCAGCCCCAGCATTTT.

The table lists this clone with a count of one. The V call is TRBV7-9, the J call TRBJ2-7; unclear D gene. Trimming shortened V by 1 base and J by 7 bases, and 8 bases separated the two germline ends. This CDR3 has 12 residues. Germline loops: CDR1 SEHNR, CDR2 FQNEAQ (reference sequence). The CDR3 protein is CASSLDRREQYF. CDR3 sequence (DNA): TGTGCCAGCAGCTTAGATCGACGGGAGCAGTACTTC.

This clone is a singleton in its sample. The genes are TRBV25-1 and TRBJ2-1; TRBD2 matches 7 bases. The CDR3 runs to 14 residues. The germline gives CDR1 MGHDK, CDR2 SYGVNS. The V gene end was trimmed by 4 bases and the J gene end by 6 bases; junction bases not matched to a gene: 6. CDR3 DNA: TGTGCCAGCAGTGGGGTAGCGGGTCCCAATGAGCAGTTCTTC. This sequence encodes CASSGVAGPNEQFF. Combining the CDR3 with reference TRBV25-1 and TRBJ2-1 gives the whole variable domain EADIYQTPRYLVIGTGKKITLECSQTMGHDKMYWYQQDPGMELHLIHYSYGVNSTEKGDLSSESTVSRIRTEHFPLTLESARPSHTSQYLCASSGVAGPNEQFFGPGTRLTVL.

The genes are TRBV6-5 and TRBJ2-5; TRBD1 might be the D (6 bases). V shed 2 bases and J shed 5 bases, with 15 bases lying between them. The length of the CDR3 is 15 residues. Germline CDR1 MNHEY, CDR2 SVGAGI. CDR3 amino acids: CASSYGTGSFETQYF. For the CDR3, the DNA is TGTGCCAGCAGTTACGGTACAGGGAGTTTCGAGACCCAGTACTTC.

J is TRBJ2-7 and V is TRBV5-1, with TRBD1 identical over 9 bases. Per the germline V gene, CDR1 is SGHRS and CDR2 is YFSETQ. Trimming cost V 3 bases and J 3 bases; bases outside gene matches: 13. This CDR3 contains 17 residues. The CDR3 sequence: CASSSIDLTGGYYEQYF. The CDR3 nucleotides are TGCGCCAGCAGCTCCATAGATTTGACAGGGGGATACTACGAGCAGTACTTC. The variable domain in full, completed from reference TRBV5-1 and TRBJ2-7, reads KAGVTQTPRYLIKTRGQQVTLSCSPISGHRSVSWYQQTPGQGLQFLFEYFSETQRNKGNFPGRFSGRQFSNSRSEMNVSTLELGDSALYLCASSSIDLTGGYYEQYFGPGTRLTVT.

This sequence joins TRBV9 and TRBJ2-1; the D gene is possibly TRBD1 (5 bases). This CDR3 is 13 amino acids long. Per the germline V gene, CDR1 is SGDLS and CDR2 is YYNGEE. V lost 0 bases, J lost 9 bases, and 10 bases lay in between. CDR3 nucleotide sequence: TGTGCCAGCAGCGTAGCTGTGGGGCCTGAGCAGTTCTTC. It yields the protein CASSVAVGPEQFF.